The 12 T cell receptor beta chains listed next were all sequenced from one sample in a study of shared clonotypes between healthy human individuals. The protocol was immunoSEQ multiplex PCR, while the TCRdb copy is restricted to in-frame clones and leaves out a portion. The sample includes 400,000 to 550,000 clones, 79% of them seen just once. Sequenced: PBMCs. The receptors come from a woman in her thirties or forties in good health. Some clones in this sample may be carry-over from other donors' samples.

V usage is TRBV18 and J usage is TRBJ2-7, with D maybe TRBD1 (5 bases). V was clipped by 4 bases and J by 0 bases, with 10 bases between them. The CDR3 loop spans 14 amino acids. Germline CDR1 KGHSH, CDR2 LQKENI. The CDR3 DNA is TGTGCCAGCTCACACAAACAGGACTCCTACGAGCAGTACTTC. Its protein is CASSHKQDSYEQYF.

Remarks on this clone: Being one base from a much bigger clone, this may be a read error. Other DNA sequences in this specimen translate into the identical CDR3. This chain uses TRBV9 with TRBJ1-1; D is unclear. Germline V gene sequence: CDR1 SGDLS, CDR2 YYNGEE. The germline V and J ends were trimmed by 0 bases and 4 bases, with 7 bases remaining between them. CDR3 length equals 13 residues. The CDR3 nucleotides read TGTGCCAGCAGCGTAGGAAGTGGCACTGAAGCTTTCTTT. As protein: CASSVGSGTEAFF.

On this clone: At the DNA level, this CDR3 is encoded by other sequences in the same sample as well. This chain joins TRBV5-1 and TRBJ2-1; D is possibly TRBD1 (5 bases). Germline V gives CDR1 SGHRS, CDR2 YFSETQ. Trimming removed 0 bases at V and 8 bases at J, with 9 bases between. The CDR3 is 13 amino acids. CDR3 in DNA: TGCGCCAGCAGCTTGGCCCAGGGCGATGAGCAGTTCTTC. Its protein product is CASSLAQGDEQFF.

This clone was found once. This CDR3 reads CASRRDRAEYEQYF. The CDR3 DNA follows: TGTGCCAGCAGAAGGGACAGGGCGGAATACGAGCAGTACTTC. This chain connects TRBV7-8 to TRBJ2-7, with 9 bases identical to TRBD1. The CDR3 covers 14 residues. The junction had 7 bases not matched to a gene; V was cut back by 6 bases and J by 4 bases. Germline V lookup: CDR1 SGHVS, CDR2 FQNEAQ.

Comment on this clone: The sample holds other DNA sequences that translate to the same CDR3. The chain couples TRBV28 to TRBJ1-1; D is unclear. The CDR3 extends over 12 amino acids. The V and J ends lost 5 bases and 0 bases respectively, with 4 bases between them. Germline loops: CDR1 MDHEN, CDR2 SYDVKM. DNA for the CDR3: TGTGCCAGCAGTCTCTTGAACACTGAAGCTTTCTTT. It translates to CASSLLNTEAFF.

CDR3 amino acids: CAISRRQGSEQYF. The CDR3 region has the DNA TGTGCCATCTCACGACGACAGGGGAGTGAGCAGTACTTC. This chain links TRBV14 with TRBJ2-7; 8 nucleotides agree with TRBD1. Germline CDR1 and CDR2: SGHDN and FVKESK. The V and J ends lost 10 bases and 7 bases, in that order; junction bases with no gene match: 12. CDR3 length equals 13 residues.

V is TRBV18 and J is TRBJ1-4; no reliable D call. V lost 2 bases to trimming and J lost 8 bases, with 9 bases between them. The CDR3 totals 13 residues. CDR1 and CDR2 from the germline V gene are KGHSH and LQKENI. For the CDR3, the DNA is TGTGCCAGCTCACCAAAGGCAGAGGAAAAACTGTTTTTT. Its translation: CASSPKAEEKLFF.

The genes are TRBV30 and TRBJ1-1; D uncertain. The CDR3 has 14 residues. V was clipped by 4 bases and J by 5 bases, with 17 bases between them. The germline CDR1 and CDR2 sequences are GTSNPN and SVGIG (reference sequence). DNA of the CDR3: TGTGCCTGGATCCCCGATTGGGATTGGACTGAAGCTTTCTTT. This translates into CAWIPDWDWTEAFF.

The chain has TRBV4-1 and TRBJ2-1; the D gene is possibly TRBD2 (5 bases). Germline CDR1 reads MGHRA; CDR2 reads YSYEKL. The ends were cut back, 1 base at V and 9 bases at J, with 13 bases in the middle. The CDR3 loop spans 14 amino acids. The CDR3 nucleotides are TGCGCCAGCAGCCAAGTCCGCTCGGGGTCTGAGCAGTTCTTC. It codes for CASSQVRSGSEQFF.

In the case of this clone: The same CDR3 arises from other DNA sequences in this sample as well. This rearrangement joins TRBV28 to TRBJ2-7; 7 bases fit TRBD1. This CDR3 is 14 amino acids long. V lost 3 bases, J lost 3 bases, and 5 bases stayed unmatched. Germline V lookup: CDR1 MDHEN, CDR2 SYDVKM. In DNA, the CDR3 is TGTGCCAGCAGTTTGAGACAGGGTAGCTACGAGCAGTACTTC. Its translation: CASSLRQGSYEQYF.

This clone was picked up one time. CDR3 protein: CASSLGQSNEKLFF. DNA of the CDR3: TGTGCCAGCAGCCTGGGACAGAGTAATGAAAAACTGTTTTTT. This sequence joins TRBV28 and TRBJ1-4; 7 bases agree with TRBD1. From germline, CDR1 is MDHEN and CDR2 SYDVKM. Trimming took 6 bases from V and 4 from J; bases not matched to a gene: 5. The CDR3 runs to 14 residues.

This CDR3 is CASSQGQGNTEAFF. CDR3 in DNA: TGCGCCAGCAGCCAGGGACAGGGGAACACTGAAGCTTTCTTT. The V gene is TRBV4-3, the J gene TRBJ1-1; 9 nucleotides line up with TRBD1. Per germline, CDR1 LGHNA and CDR2 YSLEER. The CDR3 contains 14 residues. V trimming: 3 bases; J trimming: 1 base; junction bases outside the gene matches: 0.